This T cell receptor (beta chain) was documented in a study of blood T cell repertoires in COVID-19. Study-level information: Sites across the United States, Italy and Spain contributed samples from acute and convalescent COVID-19. T cells, B-cell-depleted T cells, or PBMCs supplied cDNA or gDNA.

Germline CDR1 LNHNV, CDR2 YYDKDF (reference sequence). This CDR3 comprises 15 residues. Between the trimmed V and J ends, which lost 0 bases and 5 bases, there was a span of 13 bases. Per the authors' pipeline: Amplification of reference gene primers provided the estimated nucleated cell counts. Clones were sequenced by immunoSEQ multiplex PCR, and TCRdb holds only the in-frame ones, with some missing. The V and J calls and clone size are taken from that table; D and trimming were inferred from the DNA. Of fewer than 350,000 clones listed, around 86% are singletons. This sequence was found in a woman in her twenties or thirties who had recovered from COVID-19. This chain joins TRBV15 and TRBJ2-5, with TRBD1 as a possible D gene (6 bases). The sequencing sample was made of peripheral blood. The chain's CDR3 is CATSRDQAGDETQYF. The CDR3 DNA is TGTGCCACCAGCAGAGATCAGGCAGGGGACGAGACCCAGTACTTC.